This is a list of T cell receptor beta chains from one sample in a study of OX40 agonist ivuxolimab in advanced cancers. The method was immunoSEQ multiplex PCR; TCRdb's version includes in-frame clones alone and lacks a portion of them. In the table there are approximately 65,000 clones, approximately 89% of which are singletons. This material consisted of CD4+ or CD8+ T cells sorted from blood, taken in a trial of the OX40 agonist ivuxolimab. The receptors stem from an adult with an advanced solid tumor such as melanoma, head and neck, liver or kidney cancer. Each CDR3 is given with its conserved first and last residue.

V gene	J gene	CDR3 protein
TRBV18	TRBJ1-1	CASSPGQYEAFF
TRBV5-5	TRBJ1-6	CASSLQAGTNSPLHF
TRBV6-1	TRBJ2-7	CASSTGGYEQYF
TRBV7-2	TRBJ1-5	CASSREGNQPQHF
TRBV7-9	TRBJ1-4	CASSWDTSKLFF
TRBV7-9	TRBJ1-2	CASSLDSWLGGYTF
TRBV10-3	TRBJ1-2	CAITATALESNYGYTF
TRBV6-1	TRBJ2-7	CASEELAGSYEQYF
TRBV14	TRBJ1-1	CASSQDPGQGNTEAFF
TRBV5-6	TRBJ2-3	CASSPGPNSQYF
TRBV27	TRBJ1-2	CASSPHRVTNYGYTF
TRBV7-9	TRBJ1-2	CASSLDGASSYGYTF
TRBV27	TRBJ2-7	CASSSIRRGLVRRVSYEQYF
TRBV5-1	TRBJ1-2	CASSLGQVDNYGYTF
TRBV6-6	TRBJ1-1	CASSYGGRAEAFF
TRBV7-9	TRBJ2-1	CASSLEGGLANEQFF
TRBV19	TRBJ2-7	CASSIGLAGIYEQYF
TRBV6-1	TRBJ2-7	CASSEAAGVIYEQYF
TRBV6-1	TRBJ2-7	CASSYRGEQYF
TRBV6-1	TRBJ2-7	CASRTRTGPSYEQYF
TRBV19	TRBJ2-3	CASSIGSGGRDTQYF
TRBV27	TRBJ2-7	CASSLSLQKASYEQYF
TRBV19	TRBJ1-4	CASSIDGTPGKLFF
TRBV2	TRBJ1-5	CASSDRNRGNQPQHF
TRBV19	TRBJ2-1	CASSRGDRVNEQFF
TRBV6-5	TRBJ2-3	CASSVGQGRNTQYF
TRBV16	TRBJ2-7	CASSFTSGGYYEQYF
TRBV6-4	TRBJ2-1	CASSEVPSRMQFF
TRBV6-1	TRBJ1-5	CASSEGGLTNQPQHF
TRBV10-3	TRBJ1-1	CAISKGWRTEAFF
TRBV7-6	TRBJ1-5	CASSGQEGQPQHF
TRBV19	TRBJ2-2	CASSRRQANTGELFF
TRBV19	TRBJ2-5	CASSSLAGGQETQYF
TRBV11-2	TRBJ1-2	CASSLRQFYGYTF